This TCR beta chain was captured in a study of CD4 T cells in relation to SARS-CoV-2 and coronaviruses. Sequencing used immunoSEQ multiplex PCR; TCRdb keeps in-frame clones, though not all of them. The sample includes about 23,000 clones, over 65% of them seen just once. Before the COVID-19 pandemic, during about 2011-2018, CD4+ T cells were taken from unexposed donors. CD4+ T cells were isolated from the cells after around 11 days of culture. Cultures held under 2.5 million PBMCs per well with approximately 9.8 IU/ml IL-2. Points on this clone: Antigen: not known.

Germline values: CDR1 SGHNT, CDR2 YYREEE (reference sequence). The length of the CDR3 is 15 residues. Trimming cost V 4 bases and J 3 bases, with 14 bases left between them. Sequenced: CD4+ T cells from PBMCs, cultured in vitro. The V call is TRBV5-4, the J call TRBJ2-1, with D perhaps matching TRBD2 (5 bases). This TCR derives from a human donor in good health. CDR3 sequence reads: CASSGMAAGYNEQFF. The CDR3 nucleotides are TGTGCCAGCAGCGGAATGGCCGCGGGCTACAATGAGCAGTTCTTC.